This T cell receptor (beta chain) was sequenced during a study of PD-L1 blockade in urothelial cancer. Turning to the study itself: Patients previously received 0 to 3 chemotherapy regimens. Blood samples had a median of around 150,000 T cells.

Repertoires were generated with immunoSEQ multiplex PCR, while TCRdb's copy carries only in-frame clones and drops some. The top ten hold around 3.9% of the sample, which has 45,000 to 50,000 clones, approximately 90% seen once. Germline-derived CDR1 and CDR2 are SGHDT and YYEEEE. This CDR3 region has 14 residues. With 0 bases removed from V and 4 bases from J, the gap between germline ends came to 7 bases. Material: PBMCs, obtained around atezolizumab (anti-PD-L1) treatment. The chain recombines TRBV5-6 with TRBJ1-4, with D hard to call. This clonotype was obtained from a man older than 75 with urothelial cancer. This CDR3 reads CASSLGRSNEKLFF. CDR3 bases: TGTGCCAGCAGCTTGGGACGGAGTAATGAAAAACTGTTTTTT.